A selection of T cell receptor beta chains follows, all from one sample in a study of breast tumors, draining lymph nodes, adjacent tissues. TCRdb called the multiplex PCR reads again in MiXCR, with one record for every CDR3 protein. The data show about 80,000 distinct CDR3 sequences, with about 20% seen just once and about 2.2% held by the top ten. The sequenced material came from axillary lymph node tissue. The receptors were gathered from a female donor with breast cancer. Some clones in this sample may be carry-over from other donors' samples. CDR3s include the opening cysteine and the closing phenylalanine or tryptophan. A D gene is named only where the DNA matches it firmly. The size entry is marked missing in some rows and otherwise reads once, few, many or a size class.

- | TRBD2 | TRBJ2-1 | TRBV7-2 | CASSLAGTSGRSYNEQFF | TGTGCCAGCAGCTTAGCCGGGACTAGCGGGAGGTCCTACAATGAGCAGTTCTTC
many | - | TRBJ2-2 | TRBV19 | CASRGGGSYTGELFF | TGTGCCAGTAGAGGAGGGGGGTCGTACACCGGGGAGCTGTTTTTT
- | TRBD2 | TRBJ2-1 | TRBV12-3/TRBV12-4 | CASRGLAGGSYNEQFF | TGTGCCAGCAGGGGACTAGCGGGAGGCTCCTACAATGAGCAGTTCTTC
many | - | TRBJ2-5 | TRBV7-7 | CASSSPQGGKETQYF | TGTGCTAGCAGCTCGCCCCAGGGGGGCAAAGAGACCCAGTACTTC
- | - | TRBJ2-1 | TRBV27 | CASSFSLAPYNEQFF | TGTGCCAGCAGTTTCAGCCTAGCCCCCTACAATGAGCAGTTCTTC
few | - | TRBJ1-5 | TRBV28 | CASSLTGKGSNQPQHF | TGTGCCAGCAGCTTAACAGGAAAAGGAAGCAATCAGCCCCAGCATTTT
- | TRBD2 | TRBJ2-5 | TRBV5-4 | CASSLTSGAQETQYF | TGTGCCAGCAGCTTGACTAGCGGGGCGCAAGAGACCCAGTACTTC
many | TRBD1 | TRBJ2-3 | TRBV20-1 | CSASGTVTLNTDTQYF | TGCAGTGCTAGTGGGACAGTTACACTTAACACAGATACGCAGTATTTT
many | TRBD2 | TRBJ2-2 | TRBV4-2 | CASSHLSGDTGELFF | TGTGCCAGCAGCCATCTTAGCGGGGACACCGGGGAGCTGTTTTTT
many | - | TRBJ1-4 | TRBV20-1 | CSASHTENNEKLFF | TGCAGTGCTAGCCATACAGAAAATAATGAAAAACTGTTTTTT
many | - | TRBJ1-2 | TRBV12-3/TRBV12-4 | CASSGRGVYGYTF | TGTGCCAGCAGTGGCAGGGGTGTCTATGGCTACACCTTC
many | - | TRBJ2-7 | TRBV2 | CASSEQGGKYF | TGTGCCAGCAGTGAGCAGGGTGGCAAGTACTTC
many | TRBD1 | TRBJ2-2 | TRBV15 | CASRGPSLGELFF | TGTGCCAGCAGGGGGCCCAGCCTCGGGGAGCTGTTTTTT
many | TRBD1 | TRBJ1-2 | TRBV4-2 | CASSQGQGAVFGYTF | TGTGCCAGCAGCCAAGGACAGGGAGCCGTGTTTGGCTACACCTTC
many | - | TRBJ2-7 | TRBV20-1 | CSARVDNYEQYF | TGCAGTGCTAGAGTGGACAACTACGAGCAGTACTTC
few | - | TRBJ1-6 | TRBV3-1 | CASGRGTALHF | TGTGCCAGCGGCCGAGGGACTGCCCTTCACTTT
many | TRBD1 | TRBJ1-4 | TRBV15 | CATSRAPGQGEKLFF | TGTGCCACCAGCAGAGCACCGGGACAGGGGGAAAAACTGTTTTTT
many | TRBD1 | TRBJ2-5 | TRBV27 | CATGQDRGAETQYF | TGTGCCACGGGCCAAGACAGGGGTGCAGAGACCCAGTACTTC
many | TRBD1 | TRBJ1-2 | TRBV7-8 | CASSVTGVKFSGYTF | TGTGCCAGCAGTGTCACAGGGGTGAAATTTAGTGGCTACACCTTC
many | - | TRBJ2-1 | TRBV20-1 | CSARGQAISYNEQFF | TGCAGTGCTAGAGGACAGGCAATCTCCTACAATGAGCAGTTCTTC
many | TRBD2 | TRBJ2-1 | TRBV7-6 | CASSLGTSGRGGEQFF | TGTGCCAGCAGCTTAGGCACTAGCGGGAGAGGCGGTGAGCAGTTCTTC
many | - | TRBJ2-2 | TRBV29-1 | CSVDRANTGELFF | TGCAGCGTTGACAGGGCGAACACCGGGGAGCTGTTTTTT
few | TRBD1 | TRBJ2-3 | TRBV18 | CASSPRQGDTQYF | TGTGCCAGCTCTCCACGACAGGGGGATACGCAGTATTTT
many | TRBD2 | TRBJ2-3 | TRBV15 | CAREADTQYF | TGTGCTCGGGAGGCAGATACGCAGTATTTT
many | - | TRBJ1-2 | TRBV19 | CASSIGRNGYTF | TGTGCCAGTAGTATAGGGAGGAATGGCTACACCTTC
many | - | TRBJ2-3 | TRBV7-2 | CASSLAGVIDTQYF | TGTGCCAGCAGCTTAGCGGGAGTGATAGATACGCAGTATTTT
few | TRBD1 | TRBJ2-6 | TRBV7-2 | CASSPPFGTGRSGANVLTF | TGTGCCAGCAGCCCTCCCTTCGGGACAGGCCGCTCTGGGGCCAACGTCCTGACTTTC
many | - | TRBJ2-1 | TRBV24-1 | CATSDFRTAAGSYNEQFF | TGTGCCACCAGTGATTTCCGGACAGCGGCCGGCTCCTACAATGAGCAGTTCTTC
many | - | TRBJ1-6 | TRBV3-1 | CASSRLGGNNSPLHF | TGTGCCAGCAGCCGGTTGGGGGGAAATAATTCACCCCTCCACTTT
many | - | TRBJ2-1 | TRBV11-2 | CASKRGEYNEQFF | TGTGCCAGCAAGAGGGGCGAATACAATGAGCAGTTCTTC
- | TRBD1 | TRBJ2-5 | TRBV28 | CASRLGQQETQYF | TGTGCCAGCAGGCTGGGACAGCAAGAGACCCAGTACTTC
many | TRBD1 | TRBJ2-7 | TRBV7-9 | CASSFGTGGTYEQYF | TGTGCCAGCAGCTTTGGGACAGGAGGGACCTACGAGCAGTACTTC
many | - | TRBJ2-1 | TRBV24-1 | CATSEAGPSSYNEQFF | TGTGCCACCAGTGAAGCAGGGCCAAGCTCCTACAATGAGCAGTTCTTC
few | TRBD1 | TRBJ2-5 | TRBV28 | CASSSDRVGTQYF | TGTGCCAGCAGTTCCGACAGGGTTGGGACCCAGTACTTC
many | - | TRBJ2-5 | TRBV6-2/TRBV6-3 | CASSYPLQGQETQYF | TGTGCCAGCAGTTACCCGTTACAGGGCCAAGAGACCCAGTACTTC
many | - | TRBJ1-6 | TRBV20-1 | CSAREGDSPLHF | TGCAGTGCTAGAGAGGGGGATTCACCCCTCCACTTT
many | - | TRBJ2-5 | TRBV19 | CASSISAQSPGKTQYF | -
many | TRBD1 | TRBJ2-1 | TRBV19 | CASSIEGAGYNEQFF | TGTGCCAGTAGTATTGAGGGGGCGGGCTACAATGAGCAGTTCTTC
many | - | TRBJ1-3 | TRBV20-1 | CSARLTGNTIYF | TGCAGTGCTAGATTAACTGGAAACACCATATATTTT
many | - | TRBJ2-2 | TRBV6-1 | CASSEAVTGELFF | TGTGCCAGCAGTGAAGCGGTCACCGGGGAGCTGTTTTTT
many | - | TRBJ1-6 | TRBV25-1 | CASRGNDNSPLHF | TGTGCCAGCAGAGGGAACGACAATTCACCCCTCCACTTT
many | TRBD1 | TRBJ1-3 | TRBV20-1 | CSARMGTGGSGNTIYF | TGCAGTGCTAGGATGGGGACAGGCGGTTCTGGAAACACCATATATTTT
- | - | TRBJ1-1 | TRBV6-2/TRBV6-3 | CASTPTTGYTEAFF | TGTGCCAGCACCCCAACAACAGGGTATACTGAAGCTTTCTTT
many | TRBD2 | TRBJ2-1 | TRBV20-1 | CSQGLAVYNEQFF | TGCAGTCAGGGACTAGCGGTCTACAATGAGCAGTTCTTC
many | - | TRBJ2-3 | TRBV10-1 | CASSRRTSAGTDTQYF | TGCGCCAGCAGTAGACGGACAAGTGCGGGGACAGATACGCAGTATTTT
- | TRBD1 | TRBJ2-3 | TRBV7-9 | CASSVGPGQGRTDTRYF | TGTGCCAGCAGCGTAGGGCCGGGACAGGGGCGCACAGATACGCGGTATTTT
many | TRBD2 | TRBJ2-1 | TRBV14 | CASRREGHEQFF | TGTGCCAGCCGGCGGGAGGGCCATGAGCAGTTCTTC
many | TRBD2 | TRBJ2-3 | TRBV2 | CASSVQGGLAFDTQYF | TGTGCCAGCAGTGTCCAGGGTGGACTAGCTTTTGATACGCAGTATTTT
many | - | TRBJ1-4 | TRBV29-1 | CSAKGGANEKLFF | TGCAGCGCCAAGGGGGGGGCAAACGAAAAACTGTTTTTT
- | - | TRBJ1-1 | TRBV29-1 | CSVEGRVTDTEAFF | TGCAGCGTTGAGGGGAGGGTAACGGACACTGAAGCTTTCTTT
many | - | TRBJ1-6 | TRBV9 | CASSVGGGRSPLHF | TGTGCCAGCAGCGTTGGGGGGGGGCGGTCACCCCTCCACTTT
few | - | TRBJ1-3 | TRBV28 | CASNEGGGNTIYF | TGTGCCAGCAATGAGGGGGGTGGAAACACCATATATTTT
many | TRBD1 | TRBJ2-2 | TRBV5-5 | CASSSGGTGYTGELFF | TGTGCCAGCAGCTCGGGCGGGACAGGCTACACCGGGGAGCTGTTTTTT
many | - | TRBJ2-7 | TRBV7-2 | CASSLTQEQYF | TGTGCCAGCAGCCTCACTCAAGAGCAGTACTTC
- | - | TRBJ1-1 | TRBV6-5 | CASGLEGNTEAFF | TGTGCCAGCGGCCTCGAGGGGAACACTGAAGCTTTCTTT
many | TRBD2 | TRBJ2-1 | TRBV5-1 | CASMQGGRARSYNEQFF | TGCGCCAGCATGCAGGGCGGGAGGGCCCGGTCCTACAATGAGCAGTTCTTC